A single count supports the clone carrying this TCR beta chain. The data belong to a study of OX40 agonist ivuxolimab in advanced cancers. Profiling relied on immunoSEQ multiplex PCR, and the TCRdb table lists in-frame clones only, not all of them. The table shows roughly 69,000 clones, with roughly 89% occurring only once. This receptor was taken from an adult with an advanced solid tumor such as melanoma, head and neck, liver or kidney cancer. The sequenced sample was CD4+ or CD8+ T cells sorted from blood, obtained in a trial of the OX40 agonist ivuxolimab.

The CDR3 here is CASSGGGQGSYEQYF. CDR3 in DNA: TGTGCCAGCAGTGGGGGGGGGCAGGGCTCCTACGAGCAGTACTTC. The chain couples TRBV6-1 to TRBJ2-7; a possible D gene is TRBD2 (7 bases). Per germline, CDR1 MNHNS and CDR2 SASEGT. V lost 4 bases to trimming and J lost 0 bases, with 13 bases between them. The CDR3 runs 15 residues.